This record concerns one T cell receptor beta chain sequence. CDR3 length: 14 amino acids. Germline lookup yields CDR1 KGHSH and CDR2 LQKENI. V was shortened by 2 bases and J by 0 bases, with 8 bases between the two germline ends. The data derive from a study of glioma-infiltrating T cells after dendritic cell vaccination. Whole-study context: Autologous tumor lysate-pulsed dendritic cell vaccination was given between the early 2000s and the early 2010s.

Amplification used 60 V beta primers and 13 J beta primers. Using immunoSEQ multiplex PCR, the repertoire was profiled, and TCRdb retains in-frame clones only, with some absent. The data contain more than 85,000 clones, approximately 87% of them seen just once; the ten biggest clones take up 2.5% to 3%. The source was blood, collected before dendritic cell vaccination. The source is a human donor with glioblastoma. The chain uses TRBV18 and TRBJ2-7; a possible D gene is TRBD1 (6 bases). The CDR3 reads CASSPRQDSYEQYF. The DNA for the CDR3 is TGTGCCAGCTCACCAAGACAGGACTCCTACGAGCAGTACTTC.